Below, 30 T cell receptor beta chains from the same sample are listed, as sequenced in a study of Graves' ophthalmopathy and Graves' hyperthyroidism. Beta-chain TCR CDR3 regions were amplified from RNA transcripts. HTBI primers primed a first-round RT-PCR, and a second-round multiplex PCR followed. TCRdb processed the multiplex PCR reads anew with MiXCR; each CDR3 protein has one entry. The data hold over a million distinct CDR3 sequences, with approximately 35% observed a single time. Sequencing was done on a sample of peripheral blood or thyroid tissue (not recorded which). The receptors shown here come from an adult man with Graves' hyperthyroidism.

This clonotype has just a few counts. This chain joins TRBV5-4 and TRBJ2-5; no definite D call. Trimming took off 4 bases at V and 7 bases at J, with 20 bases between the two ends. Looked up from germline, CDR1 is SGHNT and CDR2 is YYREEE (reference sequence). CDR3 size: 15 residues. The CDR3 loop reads CASSHKATVPGTQYF. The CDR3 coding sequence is TGTGCCAGCAGCCATAAAGCGACGGTACCTGGGACCCAGTACTTC.

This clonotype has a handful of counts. The CDR3 DNA reads as TGTGCCATCAGTGAGTCGGGGACAGGTAATCCCGAGCAGTACTTC. Its protein product is CAISESGTGNPEQYF. The chain uses TRBV10-3 and TRBJ2-7; 8 bases fit TRBD1. The junction had 7 bases not matched to a gene; V was cut back by 0 bases and J by 6 bases. This CDR3 region has 15 residues. CDR1 and CDR2 (germline): ENHRY, SYGVKD.

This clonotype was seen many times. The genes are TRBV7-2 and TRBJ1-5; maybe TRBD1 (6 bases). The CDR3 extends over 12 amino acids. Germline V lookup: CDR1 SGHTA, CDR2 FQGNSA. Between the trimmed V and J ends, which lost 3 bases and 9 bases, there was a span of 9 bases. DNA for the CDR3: TGTGCCAGCAGCTTTACAGGGCCGCCCCAGCATTTT. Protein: CASSFTGPPQHF. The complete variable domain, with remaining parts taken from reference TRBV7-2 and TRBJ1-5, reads GAGVSQSPSNKVTEKGKDVELRCDPISGHTALYWYRQSLGQGLEFLIYFQGNSAPDKSGLPSDRFSAERTGGSVSTLTIQRTQQEDSAVYLCASSFTGPPQHFGDGTRLSIL.

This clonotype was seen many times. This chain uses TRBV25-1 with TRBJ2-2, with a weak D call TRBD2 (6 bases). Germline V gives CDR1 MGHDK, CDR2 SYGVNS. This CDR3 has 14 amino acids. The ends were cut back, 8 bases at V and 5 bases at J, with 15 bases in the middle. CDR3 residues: CASRFAGMTGELFF. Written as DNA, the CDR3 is TGTGCCAGCCGTTTTGCGGGAATGACCGGGGAGCTGTTTTTT.

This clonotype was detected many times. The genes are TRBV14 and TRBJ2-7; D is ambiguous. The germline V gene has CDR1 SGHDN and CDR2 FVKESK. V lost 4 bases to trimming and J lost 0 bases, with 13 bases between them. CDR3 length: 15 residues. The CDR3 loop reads CASSRGRLSSYEQYF. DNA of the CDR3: TGTGCCAGCAGCCGAGGCCGGTTGAGCTCCTACGAGCAGTACTTC.

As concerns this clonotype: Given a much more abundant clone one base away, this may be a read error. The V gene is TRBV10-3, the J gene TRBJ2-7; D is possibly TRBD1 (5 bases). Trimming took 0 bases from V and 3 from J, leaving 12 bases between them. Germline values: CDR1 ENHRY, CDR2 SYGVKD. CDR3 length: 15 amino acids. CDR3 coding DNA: TGTGCCATCAGTGAGTCCTCTATAGGGGACTACGAGCAGTACTTC. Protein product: CAISESSIGDYEQYF.

The CDR3 sequence is CASSETDPSYEQYF. The CDR3 DNA follows: TGCGCCAGCAGCGAGACAGATCCCTCCTACGAGCAGTACTTC. The V gene is TRBV5-1, the J gene TRBJ2-7; D might be TRBD1 (5 bases). Germline-derived CDR1 and CDR2 are SGHRS and YFSETQ. The V end was cut by 4 bases, the J end by 0 bases, with 11 bases between. The CDR3 totals 14 residues.

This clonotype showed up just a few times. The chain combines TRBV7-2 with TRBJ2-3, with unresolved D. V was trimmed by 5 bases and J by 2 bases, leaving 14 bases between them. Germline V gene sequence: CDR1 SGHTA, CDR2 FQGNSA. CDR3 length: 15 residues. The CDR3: CASSNGGRPTDTQYF. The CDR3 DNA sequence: TGTGCCAGCAGCAACGGTGGGCGGCCCACAGATACGCAGTATTTT.

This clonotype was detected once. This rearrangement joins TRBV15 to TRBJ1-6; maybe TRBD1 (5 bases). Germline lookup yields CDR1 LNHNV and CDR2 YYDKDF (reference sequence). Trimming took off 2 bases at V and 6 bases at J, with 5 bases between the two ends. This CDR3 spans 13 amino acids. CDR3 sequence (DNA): TGTGCCACCAGCAGACAGGGTAATTCACCCCTCCACTTT. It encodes CATSRQGNSPLHF.

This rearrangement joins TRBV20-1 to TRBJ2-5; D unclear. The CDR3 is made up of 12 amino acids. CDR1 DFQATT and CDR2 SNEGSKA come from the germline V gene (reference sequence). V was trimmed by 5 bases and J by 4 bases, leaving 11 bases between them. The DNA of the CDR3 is TGCAGTGCTTACAAGTACCCAGAGACCCAGTACTTC. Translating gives CSAYKYPETQYF.

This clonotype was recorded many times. The CDR3 protein is CASSGDNGNTIYF. CDR3 bases: TGTGCCAGCAGTGGGGACAACGGAAACACCATATATTTT. The J gene is TRBJ1-3, the V gene TRBV2; possible D gene TRBD1, 6 bases. There are 13 residues in the CDR3. Trimming pared 4 bases from V and 4 bases from J, leaving 8 bases between. Per germline, CDR1 SNHLY and CDR2 FYNNEI.

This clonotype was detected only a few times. Here the CDR3 DNA reads TGTGCCAGCAGTATAGGGGGATGGAACGAGCAGTACTTC. Protein product: CASSIGGWNEQYF. The chain employs TRBV28 and TRBJ2-7, with D possibly TRBD1 on 6 matching bases. The CDR3 has 13 amino acids. The V gene's germline CDR1 is MDHEN and CDR2 SYDVKM. V shed 5 bases and J shed 5 bases, with 13 bases lying between them.

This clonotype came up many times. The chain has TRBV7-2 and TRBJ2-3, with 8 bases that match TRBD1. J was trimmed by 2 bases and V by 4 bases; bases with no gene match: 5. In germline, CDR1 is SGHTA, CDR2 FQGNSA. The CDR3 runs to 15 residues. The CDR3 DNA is TGTGCCAGCAGCTCTGGACAGGGCAACACAGATACGCAGTATTTT. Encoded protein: CASSSGQGNTDTQYF.

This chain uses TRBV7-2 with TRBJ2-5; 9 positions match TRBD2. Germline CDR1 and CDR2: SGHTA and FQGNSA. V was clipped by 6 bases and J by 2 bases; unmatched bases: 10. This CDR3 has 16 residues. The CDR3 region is CASSLWASGVQETQYF. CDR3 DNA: TGTGCCAGCAGTTTATGGGCTAGCGGGGTTCAAGAGACCCAGTACTTC.

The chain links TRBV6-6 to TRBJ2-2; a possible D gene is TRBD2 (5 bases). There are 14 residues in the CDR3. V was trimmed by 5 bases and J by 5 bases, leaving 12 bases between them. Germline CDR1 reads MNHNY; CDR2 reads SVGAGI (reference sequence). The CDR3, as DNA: TGTGCCAGCAGTCGGGGAGCGCCTACCGGGGAGCTGTTTTTT. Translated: CASSRGAPTGELFF.

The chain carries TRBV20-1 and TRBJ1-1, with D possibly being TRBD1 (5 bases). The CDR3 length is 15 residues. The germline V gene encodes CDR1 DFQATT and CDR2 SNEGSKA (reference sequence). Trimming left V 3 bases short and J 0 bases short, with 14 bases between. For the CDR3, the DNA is TGCAGTGCTAGTCGAGGGGCGCGGGTGAACACTGAAGCTTTCTTT. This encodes CSASRGARVNTEAFF.

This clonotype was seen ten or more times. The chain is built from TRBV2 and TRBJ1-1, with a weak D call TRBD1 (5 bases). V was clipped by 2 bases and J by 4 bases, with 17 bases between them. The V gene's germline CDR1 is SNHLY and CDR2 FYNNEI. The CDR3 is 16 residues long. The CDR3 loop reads CASSERHPRGTTEAFF. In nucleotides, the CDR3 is TGTGCCAGCAGTGAAAGGCATCCGAGAGGGACCACTGAAGCTTTCTTT.

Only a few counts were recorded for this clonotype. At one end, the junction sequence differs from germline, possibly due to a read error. Here the CDR3 reads CASSPPPGEGTGELFF. CDR3 nucleotide sequence: TGCGCCAGCAGCCCCCCCCCAGGGGAGGGAACCGGGGAGCTGTTTTTT. The rearrangement links TRBV7-3 to TRBJ2-2, with D maybe TRBD2 (7 bases). The CDR3 contains 16 residues. The germline V gene has CDR1 SGHTA and CDR2 FQGTGA.

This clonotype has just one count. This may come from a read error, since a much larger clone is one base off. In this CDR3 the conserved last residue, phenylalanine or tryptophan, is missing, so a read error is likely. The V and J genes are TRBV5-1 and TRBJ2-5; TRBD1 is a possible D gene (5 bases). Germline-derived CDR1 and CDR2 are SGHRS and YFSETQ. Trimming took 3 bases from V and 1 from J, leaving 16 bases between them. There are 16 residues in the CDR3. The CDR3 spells CASSSLTTELQETQYI. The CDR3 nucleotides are TGCGCCAGCAGCTCCCTGACGACAGAACTCCAAGAGACCCAGTACATC.

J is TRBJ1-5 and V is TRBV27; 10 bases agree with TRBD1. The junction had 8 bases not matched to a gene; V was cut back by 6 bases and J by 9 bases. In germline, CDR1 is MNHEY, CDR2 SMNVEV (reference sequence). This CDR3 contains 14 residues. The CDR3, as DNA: TGTGCCAGCAGCCCAGGGACAGGGGAATTGCCCCAGCATTTT. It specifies CASSPGTGELPQHF.

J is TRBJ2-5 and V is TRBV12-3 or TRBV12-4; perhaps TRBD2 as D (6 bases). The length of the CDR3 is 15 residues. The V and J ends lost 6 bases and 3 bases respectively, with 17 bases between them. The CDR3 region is CASSRHNSGEETQYF. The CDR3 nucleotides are TGTGCCAGCAGCCGACATAATAGCGGCGAAGAGACCCAGTACTTC.

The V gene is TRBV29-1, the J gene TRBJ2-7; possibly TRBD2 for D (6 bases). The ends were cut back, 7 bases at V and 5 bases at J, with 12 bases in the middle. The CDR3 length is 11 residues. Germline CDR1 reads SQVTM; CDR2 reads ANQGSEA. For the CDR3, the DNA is TGCAGCGGGAGGGCCACCCACGAGCAGTACTTC. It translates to CSGRATHEQYF.

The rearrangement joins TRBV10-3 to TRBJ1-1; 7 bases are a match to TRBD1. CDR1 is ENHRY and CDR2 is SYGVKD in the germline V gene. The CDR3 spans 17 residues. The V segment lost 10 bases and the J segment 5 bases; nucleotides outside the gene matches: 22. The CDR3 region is CASGPGTDLLRLTEAFF. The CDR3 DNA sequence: TGTGCCAGCGGCCCCGGGACAGATTTGTTGAGGTTAACTGAAGCTTTCTTT.

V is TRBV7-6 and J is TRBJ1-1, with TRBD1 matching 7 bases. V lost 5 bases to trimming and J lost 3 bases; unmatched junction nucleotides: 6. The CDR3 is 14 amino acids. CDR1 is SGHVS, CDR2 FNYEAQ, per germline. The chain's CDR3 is CASSQQGRDTEAFF. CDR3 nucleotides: TGTGCCAGCAGCCAACAGGGGAGGGACACTGAAGCTTTCTTT.

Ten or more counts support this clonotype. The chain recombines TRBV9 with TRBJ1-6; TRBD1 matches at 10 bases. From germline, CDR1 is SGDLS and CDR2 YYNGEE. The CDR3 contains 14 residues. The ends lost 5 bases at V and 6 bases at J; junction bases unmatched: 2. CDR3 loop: CASSGQGGNSPLHF. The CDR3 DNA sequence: TGTGCCAGCAGTGGACAGGGGGGTAATTCACCCCTCCACTTT.

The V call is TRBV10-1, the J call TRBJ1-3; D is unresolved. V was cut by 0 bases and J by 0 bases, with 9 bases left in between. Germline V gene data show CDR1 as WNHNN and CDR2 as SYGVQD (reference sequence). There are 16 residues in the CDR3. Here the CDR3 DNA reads TGCGCCAGCAGTGAGTCGCGCAGATTCTCTGGAAACACCATATATTTT. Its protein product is CASSESRRFSGNTIYF.

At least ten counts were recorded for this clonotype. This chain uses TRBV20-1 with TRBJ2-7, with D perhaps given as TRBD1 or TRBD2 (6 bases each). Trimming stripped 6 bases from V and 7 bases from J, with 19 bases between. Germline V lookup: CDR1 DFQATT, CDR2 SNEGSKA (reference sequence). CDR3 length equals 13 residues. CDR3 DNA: TGCAGTGCGGTGATAAGGGGGGATGGAGAGCAGTACTTC. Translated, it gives CSAVIRGDGEQYF.

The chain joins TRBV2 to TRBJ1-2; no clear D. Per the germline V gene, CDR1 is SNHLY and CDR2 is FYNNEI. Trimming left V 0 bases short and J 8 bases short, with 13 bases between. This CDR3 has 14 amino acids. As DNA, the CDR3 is TGTGCCAGCAGTGAAGCAACCTCCGCCCTGGGCTACACCTTC. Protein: CASSEATSALGYTF.

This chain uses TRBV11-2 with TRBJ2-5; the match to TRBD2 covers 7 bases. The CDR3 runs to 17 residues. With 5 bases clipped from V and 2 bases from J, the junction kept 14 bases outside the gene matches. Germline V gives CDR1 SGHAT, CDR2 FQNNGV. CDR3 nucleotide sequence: TGTGCCAGCAGCCCGTACCCCCTGGTGGGGGGGCAAGAGACCCAGTACTTC. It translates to CASSPYPLVGGQETQYF.

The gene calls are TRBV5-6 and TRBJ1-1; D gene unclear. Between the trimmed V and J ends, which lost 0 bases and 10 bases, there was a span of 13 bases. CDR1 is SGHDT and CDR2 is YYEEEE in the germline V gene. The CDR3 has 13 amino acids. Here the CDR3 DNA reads TGTGCCAGCAGCTTGGCACCGAACGTTGGAGCTTTCTTT. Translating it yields CASSLAPNVGAFF.